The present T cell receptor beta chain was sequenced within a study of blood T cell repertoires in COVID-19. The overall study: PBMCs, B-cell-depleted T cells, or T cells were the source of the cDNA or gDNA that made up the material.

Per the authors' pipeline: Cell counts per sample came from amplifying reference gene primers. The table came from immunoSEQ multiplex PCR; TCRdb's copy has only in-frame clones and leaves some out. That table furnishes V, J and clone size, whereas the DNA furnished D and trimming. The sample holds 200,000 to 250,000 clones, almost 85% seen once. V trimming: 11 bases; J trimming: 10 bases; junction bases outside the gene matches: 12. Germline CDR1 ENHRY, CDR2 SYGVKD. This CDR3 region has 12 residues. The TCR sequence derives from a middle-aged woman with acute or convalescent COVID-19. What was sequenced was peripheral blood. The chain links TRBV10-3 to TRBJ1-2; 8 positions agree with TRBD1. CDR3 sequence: CAATGEGFIYTF. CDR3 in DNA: TGTGCCGCGACAGGGGAAGGTTTCATCTACACCTTC.